The sequence of this T cell receptor beta chain was determined in a study of OX40 agonist ivuxolimab in advanced cancers. About the full investigation: Ivuxolimab, which targeted the costimulatory receptor OX40 (CD134), was an agonistic, fully human IgG2 monoclonal antibody. Intravenous ivuxolimab was administered to patients every 2 weeks at six dose levels: 0.01, 0.1, 0.3, 1.5, 3 and 10 mg/kg. Of the roughly 50 dose-escalation patients, hepatocellular carcinoma was present in approximately 20, melanoma in approximately 15, renal cell carcinoma in 9 and head and neck cancer in 9. The dose-escalation cohort was 82.7% male with a mean age of approximately 60 years, ranging from about 20 to 85. Prior anti-PD-1, anti-PD-L1 or anti-CTLA-4 therapy was permitted, and checkpoint inhibitors had been received by around 40% of dose-escalation patients. Partial responses occurred in three dose-escalation patients: two with cutaneous melanoma and one with hepatocellular carcinoma. Peripheral TCRbeta sequencing was intended to test whether TCR sequence diversity was altered and clonal T-cell expansion was caused by ivuxolimab. The monotherapy dose-escalation portion (N ≈ 55 patients) of the phase I ivuxolimab trial is reported in the paper. Study-wide conclusions, independent of this receptor: After ivuxolimab, expanded clones were on average more numerous among CD8+ T cells than among CD4+ T cells. Partial responders in the 0.1-3.0 mg/kg groups had among the lowest normalized peripheral clonal expansion, especially among CD8+ T cells. Clonal expansion of both CD4+ and CD8+ blood T cells was observed from baseline to week 6 at doses 0.1 to 3.0 mg/kg. Low levels of normalized T-cell clonal expansion were also seen in some patients who did not respond. Antigen specificity was not determined for the clonally expanded peripheral T cells.

V and J lose 1 base and 6 bases, and a span of 12 bases separates them. The CDR3 covers 15 residues, taking in both the cysteine and the phenylalanine. Only CDR3 DNA is held: 45 bases, read in frame from base 1. The germline V gene provides CDR1 MNHEY and CDR2 SVGAGI. Patients with a history of autoimmune disease or receiving systemic immunosuppression were excluded from the trial. Peripheral blood for TCR sequencing was drawn from every dose cohort at baseline, at cycle 4 day 1 and at cycle 7 day 1. The samples were drawn from a first-in-human, open-label, multicenter phase I dose-escalation trial of ivuxolimab. Adults with locally advanced or metastatic melanoma, renal cell, hepatocellular, or head and neck squamous cell carcinoma were enrolled in the trial. CD4+ and CD8+ T cells were sorted separately from peripheral blood before TCR sequencing. Only one count was recorded for this clone. It has no known antigen specificity. No per-base quality is available; no much larger clone lies one base away.

Genomic DNA was extracted from sorted cells for sequencing of the TCRbeta CDR3 region. The immunoSEQ Assay was used to sequence the TCRbeta CDR3 regions. TCRdb carries this immuneACCESS record with in-frame sequences only. Its versions omit some clonotypes, under half of them owing to an unresolved V gene in the studies checked, with the rest unexplained. The sample table holds 100,000 to 120,000 clones, of which more than 85% were seen once. 0.66% of the sample comes from the top ten. The material sequenced was CD4+ or CD8+ T cells sorted from blood, taken in a trial of the OX40 agonist ivuxolimab. The chain couples TRBV6-5 to TRBJ2-2; no confident D gene assignment can be made. The clonotype was recovered from an adult with an advanced solid tumor such as melanoma, head and neck, liver or kidney cancer. This receptor carries the CDR3 CASSYWSVEAGELFF. Read as DNA, the sequence is TGTGCCAGCAGTTACTGGTCGGTCGAGGCCGGGGAGCTGTTTTTT.